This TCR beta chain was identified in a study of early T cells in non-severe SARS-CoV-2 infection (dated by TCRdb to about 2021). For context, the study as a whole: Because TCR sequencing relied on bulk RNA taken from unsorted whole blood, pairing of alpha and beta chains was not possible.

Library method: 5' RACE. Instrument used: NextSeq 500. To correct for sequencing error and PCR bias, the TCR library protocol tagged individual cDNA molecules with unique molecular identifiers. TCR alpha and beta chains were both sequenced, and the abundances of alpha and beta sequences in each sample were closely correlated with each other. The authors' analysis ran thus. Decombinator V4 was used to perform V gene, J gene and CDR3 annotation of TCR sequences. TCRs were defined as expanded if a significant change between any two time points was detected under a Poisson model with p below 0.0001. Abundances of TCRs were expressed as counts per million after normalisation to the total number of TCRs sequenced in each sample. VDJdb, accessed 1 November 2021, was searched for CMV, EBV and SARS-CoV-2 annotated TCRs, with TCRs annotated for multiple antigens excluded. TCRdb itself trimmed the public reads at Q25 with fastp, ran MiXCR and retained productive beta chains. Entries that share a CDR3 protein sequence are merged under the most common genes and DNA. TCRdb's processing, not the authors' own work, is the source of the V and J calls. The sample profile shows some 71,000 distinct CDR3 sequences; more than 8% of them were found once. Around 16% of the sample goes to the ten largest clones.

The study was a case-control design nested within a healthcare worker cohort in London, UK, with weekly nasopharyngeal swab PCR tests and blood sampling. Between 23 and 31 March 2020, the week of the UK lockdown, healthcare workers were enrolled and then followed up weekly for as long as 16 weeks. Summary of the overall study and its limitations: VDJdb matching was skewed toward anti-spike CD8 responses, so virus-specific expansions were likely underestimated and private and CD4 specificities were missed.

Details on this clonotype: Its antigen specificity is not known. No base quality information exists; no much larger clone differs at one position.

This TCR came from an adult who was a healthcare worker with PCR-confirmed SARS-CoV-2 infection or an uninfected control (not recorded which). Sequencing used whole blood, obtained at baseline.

The CDR3 reads as follows: CASSRDSLSSYNEQFF. At the DNA level, the sequence is TGTGCCAGCAGCCGGGACAGCCTAAGCTCCTACAATGAGCAGTTCTTC. The chain is encoded by TRBV11-2 joined to TRBJ2-1; TRBD1 aligns with 7 central bases. Relative to germline, V is missing 5 bases and J is missing 0 bases, with 7 bases of the junction outside any gene match. CDR1 and CDR2, per the germline V gene, are SGHAT and FQNNGV. The CDR3 spans 16 residues, from the cysteine through the phenylalanine. Only CDR3 DNA is held: 48 bases, read in frame from base 1.